This TCR beta chain was recorded in a study of T cell repertoires in cytomegalovirus infection. V lost 3 bases, J lost 4 bases, and 7 bases stayed unmatched. This CDR3 has 16 amino acids. Germline CDR1 reads DFQATT; CDR2 reads SNEGSKA (reference sequence). This clonotype appeared a few times. Using its own MiXCR run on the reads, TCRdb lists one record per CDR3 protein. The table includes 150,000 to 200,000 distinct CDR3 sequences, approximately 30% detected once. The source is a human donor in good health (CMV status not recorded). Some clones in this sample may be carry-over from other donors' samples. The chain carries TRBV20-1 and TRBJ2-1; 12 nucleotides match TRBD2. Specimen: PBMCs. This chain's CDR3 is CSASSTSGGSYNEQFF. The CDR3 DNA reads TGCAGTGCTAGTTCGACTAGCGGGGGTTCATACAATGAGCAGTTCTTC.